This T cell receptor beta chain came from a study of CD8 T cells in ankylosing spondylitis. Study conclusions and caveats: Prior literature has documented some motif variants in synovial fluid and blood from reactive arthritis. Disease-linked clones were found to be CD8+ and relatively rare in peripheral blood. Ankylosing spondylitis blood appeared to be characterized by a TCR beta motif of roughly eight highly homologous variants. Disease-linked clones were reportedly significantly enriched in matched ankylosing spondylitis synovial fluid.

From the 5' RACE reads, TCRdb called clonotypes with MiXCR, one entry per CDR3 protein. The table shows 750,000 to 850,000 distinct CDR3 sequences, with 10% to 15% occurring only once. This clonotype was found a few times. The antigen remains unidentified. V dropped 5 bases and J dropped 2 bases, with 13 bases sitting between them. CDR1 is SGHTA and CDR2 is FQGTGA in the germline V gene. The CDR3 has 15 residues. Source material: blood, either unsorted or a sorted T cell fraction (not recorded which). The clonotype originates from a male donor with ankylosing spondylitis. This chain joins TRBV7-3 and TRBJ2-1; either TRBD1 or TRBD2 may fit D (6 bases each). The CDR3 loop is CASSPYGGPYNEQFF. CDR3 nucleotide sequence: TGTGCCAGCAGCCCCTACGGGGGCCCCTACAATGAGCAGTTCTTC. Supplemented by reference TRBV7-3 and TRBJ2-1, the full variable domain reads GAGVSQTPSNKVTEKGKYVELRCDPISGHTALYWYRQSLGQGPEFLIYFQGTGAADDSGLPNDRFFAVRPEGSVSTLKIQRTERGDSAVYLCASSPYGGPYNEQFFGPGTRLTVL.